What follows are 24 T cell receptor beta chains derived from one specimen sequenced in a study of CD8 T cells in Susac syndrome (dated by TCRdb to between 2017 and 2020). The library relied on the immunoSEQ multiplex PCR assay. RNA was extracted using the RNeasy kit, and roughly 0.5 to 1 ug of the RNA was reverse transcribed with random hexamers. The public reads were run again by TCRdb, first through fastp at Q25 and then through MiXCR, and only productive beta chains were kept. Under each unique CDR3 protein, matching rows form one entry showing the most common genes and DNA. For this sample there are about 69,000 distinct CDR3 sequences; 85% to 95% appear just once. 0.2% to 0.3% of the sample lies in the top ten. Sequencing was carried out using CD8+ T cells from PBMCs. Receptors were obtained from a human donor in good health.

This chain links TRBV5-1 with TRBJ2-7; D remains ambiguous. The CDR3 covers 13 residues. Germline V gene lookup returns CDR1 SGHRS and CDR2 YFSETQ. The V end lost 1 base, the J end lost 0 bases, and 5 bases lay between the germline ends. As DNA, the CDR3 is TGCGCCAGCAGCTTGAGGAACTCCTACGAGCAGTACTTC. Its translation is CASSLRNSYEQYF.

V and J are TRBV27 and TRBJ2-5, with D perhaps matching TRBD2 (6 bases). V lost 1 base to trimming and J lost 4 bases, with 7 bases between them. Germline V gene lookup returns CDR1 MNHEY and CDR2 SMNVEV (reference sequence). CDR3 length: 13 amino acids. The CDR3 reads CASSLWRGETQYF. In nucleotides, the CDR3 is TGTGCCAGCAGTTTATGGCGGGGAGAGACCCAGTACTTC.

The chain couples TRBV13 to TRBJ2-1; D possibly uses TRBD1 or TRBD2 (6 bases each). The V end was cut by 5 bases, the J end by 1 base, with 15 bases between. CDR3 length: 16 amino acids. Germline values: CDR1 PRHDT, CDR2 FYEKMQ (reference sequence). CDR3 bases: TGTGCCAGCAGCCCCGAGGGGGGCCGTTCCTACAATGAGCAGTTCTTC. Protein sequence: CASSPEGGRSYNEQFF.

This clonotype occurred once. The chain employs TRBV4-3 and TRBJ1-1, with no clear D. Trimming pared 0 bases from V and 7 bases from J, leaving 12 bases between. The CDR3 is 14 amino acids. Per the germline V gene, CDR1 is LGHNA and CDR2 is YSLEER. The CDR3 is CASSQDAVWGEAFF. The CDR3 DNA follows: TGCGCCAGCAGCCAAGACGCCGTTTGGGGTGAAGCTTTCTTT.

This clonotype was observed once. CDR3 amino acids: CASSISNGVPEAFF. DNA for the CDR3: TGTGCCAGTAGCATAAGCAACGGGGTCCCTGAAGCTTTCTTT. The chain uses TRBV19 and TRBJ1-1; D is unresolved. Germline V gives CDR1 LNHDA, CDR2 SQIVND (reference sequence). V lost 6 bases to trimming and J lost 6 bases, with 17 bases between them. The CDR3 is 14 residues long.

The chain employs TRBV12-3 or TRBV12-4 and TRBJ2-7; 8 bases fit TRBD1. Trimming at V came to 5 bases and at J to 3 bases, leaving 9 bases not matched to a gene. This CDR3 is built from 15 residues. CDR3: CASSPGPGQVYEQYF. The CDR3 DNA follows: TGTGCCAGCAGTCCTGGACCGGGACAGGTCTACGAGCAGTACTTC.

This clonotype was seen a single time. The genes are TRBV29-1 and TRBJ2-3; TRBD2 agrees at 11 bases. Germline V gene data show CDR1 as SQVTM and CDR2 as ANQGSEA. The CDR3 totals 14 residues. V was pared by 2 bases and J by 4 bases, with 2 bases of the junction left unmatched. The CDR3 protein is CSVELAGGADTQYF. As DNA, the CDR3 is TGCAGCGTTGAACTAGCGGGGGGTGCAGATACGCAGTATTTT.

The chain joins TRBV11-2 to TRBJ1-2, with D maybe TRBD1 (5 bases). This CDR3 has 15 amino acids. V gave up 0 bases and J gave up 8 bases, with 16 bases separating them. Germline CDR1 reads SGHAT; CDR2 reads FQNNGV. As DNA, the CDR3 is TGTGCCAGCAGCTTAGAGGTTCGGCGGGGGGACGGCTACACCTTC. The encoded protein is CASSLEVRRGDGYTF.

The V and J genes are TRBV6-5 and TRBJ2-5; D is uncertain. Germline-derived CDR1 and CDR2 are MNHEY and SVGAGI. This CDR3 has 15 residues. V lost 0 bases to trimming and J lost 4 bases, with 12 bases between them. CDR3 residues: CASSYSTGDGETQYF. CDR3 DNA: TGTGCCAGCAGTTACTCGACTGGGGATGGAGAGACCCAGTACTTC.

The chain is built from TRBV6-2 or TRBV6-3 and TRBJ2-7; perhaps TRBD1 as D (5 bases). Germline CDR1 and CDR2: MNHEY and SVGEGT. The CDR3 totals 15 residues. The V and J ends lost 5 bases and 1 base respectively, with 15 bases between them. The CDR3: CASSPRDRISYEQYV. Here the CDR3 DNA reads TGTGCCAGCAGTCCCCGCGACAGAATTTCCTACGAGCAGTACGTC.

The V call is TRBV4-3, the J call TRBJ2-1; D assignment may be TRBD1 or TRBD2 (6 bases each). Germline V gives CDR1 LGHNA, CDR2 YSLEER. The CDR3 length is 14 residues. Trimming shortened V by 1 base and J by 5 bases, and 9 bases separated the two germline ends. The CDR3 nucleotides are TGCGCCAGCAGCCAAGGAAGGGGGGACAATGAGCAGTTCTTC. Amino acids: CASSQGRGDNEQFF.

This chain uses TRBV9 with TRBJ2-3, with TRBD2 matching 11 bases. V shed 3 bases and J 2 bases; nucleotides not matched to a gene: 5. This CDR3 is built from 16 residues. Germline CDR1 reads SGDLS; CDR2 reads YYNGEE. DNA for the CDR3: TGTGCCAGCAGCGCCGGGACTAGCGGACTCACAGATACGCAGTATTTT. It codes for CASSAGTSGLTDTQYF. The variable domain in full, with the rest retrieved from reference TRBV9 and TRBJ2-3, is DSGVTQTPKHLITATGQRVTLRCSPRSGDLSVYWYQQSLDQGLQFLIQYYNGEERAKGNILERFSAQQFPDLHSELNLSSLELGDSALYFCASSAGTSGLTDTQYFGPGTRLTVL.

This clonotype was seen once. The CDR3 sequence: CASILDSYEQYF. The CDR3 DNA reads as TGTGCCAGCATCCTGGACAGCTACGAGCAGTACTTC. The chain has TRBV2 and TRBJ2-7; possibly TRBD1 for D (6 bases). The length of the CDR3 is 12 residues. V lost 7 bases and J 3 bases, leaving 10 bases between the germline ends. The V gene's germline CDR1 is SNHLY and CDR2 FYNNEI.

The V and J genes are TRBV9 and TRBJ2-5; D may match TRBD1 or TRBD2 (5 bases each). Trimming took 2 bases from V and 4 from J, leaving 9 bases between them. CDR1 is SGDLS and CDR2 is YYNGEE in the germline V gene. The CDR3 is 13 residues long. CDR3 sequence: CASSVRDAETQYF. As DNA, the CDR3 is TGTGCCAGCAGCGTCCGGGACGCAGAGACCCAGTACTTC.

The chain combines TRBV29-1 with TRBJ2-2; D remains unclear. The V gene's germline CDR1 is SQVTM and CDR2 ANQGSEA. The CDR3 is 13 residues long. V was shortened by 2 bases and J by 1 base, with 5 bases between the two germline ends. The CDR3 region is CSVEQGNTGELFF. As DNA, the CDR3 is TGCAGCGTTGAACAAGGGAACACCGGGGAGCTGTTTTTT.

This clonotype appeared a single time. The chain uses TRBV27 and TRBJ2-7, with D perhaps TRBD2 (6 bases). The CDR3 spans 12 residues. V lost 4 bases, J lost 6 bases, and 10 bases lay in between. The germline CDR1 and CDR2 sequences are MNHEY and SMNVEV (reference sequence). CDR3 residues: CASSSGGREQYF. As DNA, the CDR3 is TGTGCCAGCAGTTCCGGGGGTCGCGAGCAGTACTTC.

The V and J genes are TRBV13 and TRBJ2-5; 8 positions agree with TRBD2. Germline V gives CDR1 PRHDT, CDR2 FYEKMQ (reference sequence). The V gene end was trimmed by 5 bases and the J gene end by 5 bases; junction bases not matched to a gene: 19. The CDR3 is 18 residues long. In DNA, the CDR3 is TGTGCCAGCAGCCATCAGGTAGCGGGGACAAAAAGGGAGGAGACCCAGTACTTC. This encodes CASSHQVAGTKREETQYF.

This chain connects TRBV27 to TRBJ1-1; no firm D call. The CDR3 is 12 residues long. Deletions cut 3 bases from V and 11 bases from J, with 13 bases between. Germline V gene data show CDR1 as MNHEY and CDR2 as SMNVEV (reference sequence). The chain's CDR3 is CASSFYGQRAFF. The CDR3, as DNA: TGTGCCAGCAGTTTTTACGGCCAACGGGCTTTCTTT.

The chain recombines TRBV27 with TRBJ1-5; D is ambiguous. Trimming took 6 bases from V and 2 from J, leaving 8 bases between them. Germline CDR1 reads MNHEY; CDR2 reads SMNVEV (reference sequence). The CDR3 totals 13 residues. The CDR3 region is CASSPGRNQPQHF. CDR3 DNA: TGTGCCAGCAGCCCGGGCCGCAATCAGCCCCAGCATTTT.

The CDR3 is CASSKGGGYNEQFF. The DNA of the CDR3 is TGCGCCAGTTCAAAGGGGGGCGGCTACAATGAGCAGTTCTTC. J is TRBJ2-1 and V is TRBV5-1; TRBD1 or TRBD2 may be the D gene (6 bases each). The V gene's germline CDR1 is SGHRS and CDR2 YFSETQ. Trimming stripped 8 bases from V and 3 bases from J, with 15 bases between. CDR3 length: 14 amino acids.

This chain links TRBV29-1 with TRBJ1-4, with D unresolved. The CDR3 has 11 residues. CDR1 and CDR2 (germline): SQVTM, ANQGSEA. The V end was cut by 7 bases, the J end by 5 bases, with 8 bases between. CDR3: CSAQWNEKLFF. The CDR3 coding sequence is TGCAGCGCCCAGTGGAATGAAAAACTGTTTTTT. Supplemented by reference TRBV29-1 and TRBJ1-4, the full variable domain reads SAVISQKPSRDICQRGTSLTIQCQVDSQVTMMFWYRQQPGQSLTLIATANQGSEATYESGFVIDKFPISRPNLTFSTLTVSNMSPEDSSIYLCSAQWNEKLFFGSGTQLSVL.

V gene TRBV6-2 or TRBV6-3 combines with J gene TRBJ1-5; 8 nucleotides agree with TRBD1. J lost 0 bases, V lost 9 bases, and 10 bases had no gene match. The CDR3 is 16 amino acids. CDR1 and CDR2 from the germline V gene are MNHEY and SVGEGT. The CDR3 DNA reads TGTGCCAGGGCCTCCGGACAGGGATATAGCAATCAGCCCCAGCATTTT. It is translated as CARASGQGYSNQPQHF.

This sequence joins TRBV7-9 and TRBJ2-5, with 10 bases lining up with TRBD2. The V gene's germline CDR1 is SEHNR and CDR2 FQNEAQ (reference sequence). Trimming at V came to 5 bases and at J to 3 bases, leaving 9 bases not matched to a gene. The CDR3 totals 16 residues. Here the CDR3 DNA reads TGTGCCAGCAGCCATCCGCAGCGGGGGGGTAAAGAGACCCAGTACTTC. This gives the protein CASSHPQRGGKETQYF.

This clonotype was detected only a few times. V is TRBV27 and J is TRBJ2-7, with 7 bases fitting TRBD2. J gave up 1 base and V 7 bases, and 7 bases lay outside the gene matches. This CDR3 is 14 amino acids long. The germline gives CDR1 MNHEY, CDR2 SMNVEV (reference sequence). DNA for the CDR3: TGTGCCAGCAACCTACGGGGAGGGTCCTACGAGCAGTACTTC. Translation: CASNLRGGSYEQYF.